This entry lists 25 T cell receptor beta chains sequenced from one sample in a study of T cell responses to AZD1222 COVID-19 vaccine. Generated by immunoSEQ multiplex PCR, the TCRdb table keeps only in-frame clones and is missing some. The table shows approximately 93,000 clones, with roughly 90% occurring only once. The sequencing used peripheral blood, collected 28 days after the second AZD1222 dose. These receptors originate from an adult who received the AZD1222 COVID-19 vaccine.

CDR3 in DNA: TGTGCCAGCAGCCAAGACAGGGGGCGTGAAAAACTGTTTTTT. It codes for CASSQDRGREKLFF. V usage is TRBV4-2 and J usage is TRBJ1-4; 8 bases align to TRBD1. This CDR3 spans 14 amino acids. Trimming cost V 0 bases and J 7 bases; bases outside gene matches: 1. Germline CDR1 LGHNA, CDR2 YNFKEQ.

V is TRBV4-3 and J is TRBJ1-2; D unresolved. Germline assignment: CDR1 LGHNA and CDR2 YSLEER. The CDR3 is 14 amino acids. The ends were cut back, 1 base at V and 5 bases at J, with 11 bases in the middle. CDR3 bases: TGCGCCAGCAGCCAAGGGGTAGCCTCATATGGCTACACCTTC. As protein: CASSQGVASYGYTF.

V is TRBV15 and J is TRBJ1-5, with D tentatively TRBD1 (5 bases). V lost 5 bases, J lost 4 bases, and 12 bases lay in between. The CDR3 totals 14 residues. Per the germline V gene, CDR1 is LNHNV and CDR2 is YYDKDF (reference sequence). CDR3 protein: CATSGGAPNQPQHF. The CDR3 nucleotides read TGTGCCACCAGCGGAGGGGCCCCAAATCAGCCCCAGCATTTT.

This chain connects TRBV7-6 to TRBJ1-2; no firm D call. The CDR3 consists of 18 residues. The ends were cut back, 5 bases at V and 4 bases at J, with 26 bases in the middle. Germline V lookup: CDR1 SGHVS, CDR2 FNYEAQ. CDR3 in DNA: TGTGCCAGCAGCCTAGTGGACCGGGCCGGCCAGCCCTTCTATGGCTACACCTTC. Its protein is CASSLVDRAGQPFYGYTF. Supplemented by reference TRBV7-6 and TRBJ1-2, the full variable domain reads GAGVSQSPRYKVTKRGQDVALRCDPISGHVSLYWYRQALGQGPEFLTYFNYEAQQDKSGLPNDRFSAERPEGSISTLTIQRTEQRDSAMYRCASSLVDRAGQPFYGYTFGSGTRLTVV.

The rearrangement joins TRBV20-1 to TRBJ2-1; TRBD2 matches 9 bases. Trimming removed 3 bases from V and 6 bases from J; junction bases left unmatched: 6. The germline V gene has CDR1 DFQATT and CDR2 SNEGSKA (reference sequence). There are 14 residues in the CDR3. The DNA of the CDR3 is TGCAGTGCTAGTCCAGCGGGGGGCGCCAATGAGCAGTTCTTC. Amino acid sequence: CSASPAGGANEQFF.

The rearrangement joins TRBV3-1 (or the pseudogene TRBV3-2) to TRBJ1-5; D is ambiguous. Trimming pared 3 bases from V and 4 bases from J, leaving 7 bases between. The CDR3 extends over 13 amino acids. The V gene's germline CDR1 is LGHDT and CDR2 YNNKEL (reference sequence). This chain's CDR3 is CASSQVENQPQHF. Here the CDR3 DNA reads TGTGCCAGCAGCCAGGTAGAGAATCAGCCCCAGCATTTT.

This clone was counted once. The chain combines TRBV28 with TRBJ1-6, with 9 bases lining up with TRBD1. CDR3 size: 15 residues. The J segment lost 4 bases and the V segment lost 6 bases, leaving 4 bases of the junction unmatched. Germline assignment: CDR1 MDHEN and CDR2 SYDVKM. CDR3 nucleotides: TGTGCCAGCAGAGGACAGGGGTATTATAATTCACCCCTCCACTTT. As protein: CASRGQGYYNSPLHF.

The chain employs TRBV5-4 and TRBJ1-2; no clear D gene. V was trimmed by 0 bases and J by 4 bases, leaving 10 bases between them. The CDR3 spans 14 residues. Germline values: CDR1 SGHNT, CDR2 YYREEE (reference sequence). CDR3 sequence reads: CASSLVYSSYGYTF. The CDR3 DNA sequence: TGTGCCAGCAGCTTGGTTTACAGCAGCTATGGCTACACCTTC.

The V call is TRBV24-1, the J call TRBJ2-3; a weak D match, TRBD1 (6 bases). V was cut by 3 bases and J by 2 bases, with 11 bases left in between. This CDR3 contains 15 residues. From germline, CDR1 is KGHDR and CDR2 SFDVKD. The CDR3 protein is CATSDPGTPTDTQYF. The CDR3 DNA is TGTGCCACCAGTGATCCCGGGACACCCACAGATACGCAGTATTTT.

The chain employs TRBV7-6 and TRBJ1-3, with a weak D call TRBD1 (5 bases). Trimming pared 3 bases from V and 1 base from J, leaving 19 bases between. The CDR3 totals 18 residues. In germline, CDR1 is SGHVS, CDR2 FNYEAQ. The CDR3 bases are TGTGCCAGCAGCTTCAAAGTGAGGGGAGGGGAGTCTGGAAACACCATATATTTT. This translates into CASSFKVRGGESGNTIYF.

The CDR3 sequence is CASSAGQTYEQYF. For the CDR3, the DNA is TGTGCCAGTAGCGCAGGACAGACGTACGAGCAGTACTTC. The J gene is TRBJ2-7, the V gene TRBV19; a weak D match, TRBD1 (6 bases). Germline values: CDR1 LNHDA, CDR2 SQIVND (reference sequence). CDR3 length: 13 amino acids. V shed 6 bases and J shed 4 bases, with 13 bases lying between them.

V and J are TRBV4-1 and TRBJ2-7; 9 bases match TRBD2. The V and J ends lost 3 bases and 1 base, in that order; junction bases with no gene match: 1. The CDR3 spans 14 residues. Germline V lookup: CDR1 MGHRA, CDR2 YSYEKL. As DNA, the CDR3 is TGCGCCAGCAGCCAGGGACTAGCTTCCTACGAGCAGTACTTC. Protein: CASSQGLASYEQYF.

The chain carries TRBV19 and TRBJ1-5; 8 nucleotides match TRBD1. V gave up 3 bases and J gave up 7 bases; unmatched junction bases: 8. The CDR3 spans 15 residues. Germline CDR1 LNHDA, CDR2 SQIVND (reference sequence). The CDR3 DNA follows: TGTGCCAGTAGTATGAGGGACAGGAGGGGACAGCCCCAGCATTTT. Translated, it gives CASSMRDRRGQPQHF.

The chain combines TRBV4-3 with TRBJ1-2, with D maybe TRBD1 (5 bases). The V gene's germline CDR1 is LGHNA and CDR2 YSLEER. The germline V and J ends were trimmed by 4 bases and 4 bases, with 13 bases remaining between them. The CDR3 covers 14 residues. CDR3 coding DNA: TGCGCCAGCAGCCCCTCCGGGACGGGCTATGGCTACACCTTC. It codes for CASSPSGTGYGYTF.

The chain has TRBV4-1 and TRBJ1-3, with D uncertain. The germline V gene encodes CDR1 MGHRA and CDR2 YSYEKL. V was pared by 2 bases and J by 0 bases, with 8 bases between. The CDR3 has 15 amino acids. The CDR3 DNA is TGCGCCAGCAGCCAACTTCAGATCTCTGGAAACACCATATATTTT. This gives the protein CASSQLQISGNTIYF.

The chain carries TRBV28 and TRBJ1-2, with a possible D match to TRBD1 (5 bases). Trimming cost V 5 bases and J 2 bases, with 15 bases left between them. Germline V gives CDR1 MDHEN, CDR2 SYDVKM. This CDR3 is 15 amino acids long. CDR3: CASSGHGTANYGYTF. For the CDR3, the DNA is TGTGCCAGCAGTGGACACGGGACGGCCAACTATGGCTACACCTTC.

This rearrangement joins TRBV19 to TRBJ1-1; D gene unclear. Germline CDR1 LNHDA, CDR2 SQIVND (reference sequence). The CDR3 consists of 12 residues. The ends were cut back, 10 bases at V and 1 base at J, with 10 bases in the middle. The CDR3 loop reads CAISGQNTEAFF. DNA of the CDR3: TGTGCCATTTCGGGTCAGAACACTGAAGCTTTCTTT.

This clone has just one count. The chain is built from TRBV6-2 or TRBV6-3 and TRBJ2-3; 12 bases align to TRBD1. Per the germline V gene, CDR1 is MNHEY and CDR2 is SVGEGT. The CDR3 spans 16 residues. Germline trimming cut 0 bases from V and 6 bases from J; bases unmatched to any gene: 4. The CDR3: CASSYSEGQGADTQYF. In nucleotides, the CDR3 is TGTGCCAGCAGTTACTCTGAGGGACAGGGGGCTGATACGCAGTATTTT.

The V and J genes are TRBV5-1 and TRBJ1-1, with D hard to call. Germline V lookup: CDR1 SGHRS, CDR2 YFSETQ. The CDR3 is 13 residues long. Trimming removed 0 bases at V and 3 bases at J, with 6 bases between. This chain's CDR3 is CASSLVGYTEAFF. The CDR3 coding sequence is TGCGCCAGCAGCTTGGTAGGGTACACTGAAGCTTTCTTT.

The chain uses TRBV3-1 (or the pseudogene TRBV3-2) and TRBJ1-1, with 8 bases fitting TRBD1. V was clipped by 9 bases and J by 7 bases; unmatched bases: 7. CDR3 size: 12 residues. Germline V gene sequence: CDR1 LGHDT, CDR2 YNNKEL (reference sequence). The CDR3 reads CASTGGVGEAFF. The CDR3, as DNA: TGTGCCAGTACAGGGGGGGTCGGTGAAGCTTTCTTT.

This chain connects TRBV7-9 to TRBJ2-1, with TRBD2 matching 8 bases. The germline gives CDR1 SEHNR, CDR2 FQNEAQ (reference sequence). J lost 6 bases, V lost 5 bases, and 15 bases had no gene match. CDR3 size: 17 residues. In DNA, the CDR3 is TGTGCCAGCAGCACATTATTTGGGACTAGTTGGGGCAATGAGCAGTTCTTC. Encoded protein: CASSTLFGTSWGNEQFF. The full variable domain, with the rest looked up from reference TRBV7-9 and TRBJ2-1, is DTGVSQNPRHKITKRGQNVTFRCDPISEHNRLYWYRQTLGQGPEFLTYFQNEAQLEKSRLLSDRFSAERPKGSFSTLEIQRTEQGDSAMYLCASSTLFGTSWGNEQFFGPGTRLTVL.

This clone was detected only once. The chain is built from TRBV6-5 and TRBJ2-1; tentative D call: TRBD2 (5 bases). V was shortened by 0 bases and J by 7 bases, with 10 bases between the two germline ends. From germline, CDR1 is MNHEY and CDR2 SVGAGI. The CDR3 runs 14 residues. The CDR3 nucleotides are TGTGCCAGCAGTTACTCGGGAGCCGGGAATGAGCAGTTCTTC. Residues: CASSYSGAGNEQFF.

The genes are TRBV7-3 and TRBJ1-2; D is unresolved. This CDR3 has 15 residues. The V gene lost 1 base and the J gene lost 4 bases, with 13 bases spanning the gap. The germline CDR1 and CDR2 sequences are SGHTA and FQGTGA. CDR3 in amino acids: CASSLMSGNLYGYTF. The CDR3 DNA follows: TGTGCCAGCAGCTTAATGTCGGGGAACCTCTATGGCTACACCTTC.

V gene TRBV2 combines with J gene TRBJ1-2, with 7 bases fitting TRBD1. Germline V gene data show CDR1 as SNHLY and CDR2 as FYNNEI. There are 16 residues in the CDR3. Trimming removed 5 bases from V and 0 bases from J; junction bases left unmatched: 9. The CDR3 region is CASSRGTVTSNYGYTF. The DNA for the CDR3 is TGTGCCAGCAGTCGCGGGACAGTGACCTCTAACTATGGCTACACCTTC.

The CDR3 loop reads CASRITTEAFF. CDR3 sequence (DNA): TGTGCCAGCAGGATAACGACTGAAGCTTTCTTT. This rearrangement joins TRBV12-3 or TRBV12-4 to TRBJ1-1; D gene uncertain. This CDR3 is built from 11 residues. V was trimmed by 6 bases and J by 5 bases, leaving 7 bases between them.